This TCR beta chain was found in a study of T cell responses to AZD1222 COVID-19 vaccine. Profiled with immunoSEQ multiplex PCR; TCRdb holds only in-frame clones, not every one. This sample carries approximately 80,000 clones, around 89% of them seen once, and the ten largest clones take approximately 31%. The CDR3 totals 15 residues. J lost 7 bases, V lost 5 bases, and 11 bases had no gene match. CDR1 and CDR2 (germline): MNHEY, SVGAGI. V gene TRBV6-5 combines with J gene TRBJ1-5, with 7 bases fitting TRBD1. The origin of this receptor is an adult in good health. This material consisted of peripheral blood, taken on day 0 of AZD1222 vaccination. The CDR3 is CASSPTYRGRQPQHF. The CDR3 bases are TGTGCCAGCAGTCCCACCTACAGGGGACGGCAGCCCCAGCATTTT.